Below, 15 T cell receptor beta chains from the same sample are listed, as sequenced in a study of blood T cells in healthy people across ages. It was with a sample-barcoded 5' primer and a J-beta primer mix that a second PCR of roughly 7 to 12 cycles was run. TCRdb re-derived calls from the 5' RACE reads in MiXCR, one entry per CDR3 protein. The sample records about 670,000 distinct CDR3 sequences, about 43% being singletons. Sequencing used blood. Receptors originate from a man older than 75 in good health.

This clonotype showed up just once. The chain carries TRBV21-1 and TRBJ1-4. TRBV21-1 is given as a pseudogene. The CDR3 consists of 9 residues. The CDR3, as DNA: TGTGCCAGCAGGGAAAAACTGTTTTTT. Protein: CASREKLFF.

This clonotype has more than one count but fewer than ten. The J gene is TRBJ1-2, the V gene TRBV7-2; TRBD1 aligns across 7 bases. This CDR3 has 14 amino acids. Trimming cost V 5 bases and J 2 bases; bases outside gene matches: 5. The germline V gene has CDR1 SGHTA and CDR2 FQGNSA. The CDR3: CASSRDSLNYGYTF. The CDR3, as DNA: TGTGCCAGCAGCAGGGACAGCCTAAACTATGGCTACACCTTC.

This clonotype occurred a few times. The chain combines TRBV20-1 with TRBJ2-3; 12 bases map to TRBD1. The CDR3 length is 14 residues. The trim removed 6 bases at V and 6 bases at J, leaving 7 bases unmatched. The germline V gene has CDR1 DFQATT and CDR2 SNEGSKA (reference sequence). CDR3 nucleotides: TGCAGTGCCGGGGGACAGGGGGCGCCGGATACGCAGTATTTT. This sequence encodes CSAGGQGAPDTQYF.

This clonotype came up a few times. The chain carries TRBV6-2 or TRBV6-3 and TRBJ2-7; tentative D call: TRBD1 (6 bases). This CDR3 contains 15 residues. Trimming took 6 bases from V and 5 from J, leaving 20 bases between them. Germline CDR1 and CDR2: MNHEY and SVGEGT. This CDR3 is CASRINRVVSNEQYF. The CDR3 region has the DNA TGTGCCAGCAGGATAAACAGGGTCGTTTCTAACGAGCAGTACTTC.

This chain uses TRBV6-4 with TRBJ2-1; no reliable D call. CDR1 and CDR2 (germline): MRHNA, SNTAGT. V was cut by 6 bases and J by 9 bases, with 21 bases left in between. This CDR3 has 15 amino acids. The CDR3 DNA is TGTGCCAGCAGCCCCAGTTGGGATTGGCCGGTTGAGCAGTTCTTC. Encoded protein: CASSPSWDWPVEQFF.

V and J are TRBV6-5 and TRBJ2-1, with TRBD1 matching over 9 bases. Germline V gives CDR1 MNHEY, CDR2 SVGAGI. The V segment lost 6 bases and the J segment 7 bases; nucleotides outside the gene matches: 10. The CDR3 is 15 residues long. CDR3 amino acids: CASSYSRTGDNEQFF. CDR3 DNA: TGTGCCAGCAGCTACAGTCGGACAGGGGATAATGAGCAGTTCTTC.

V gene TRBV28 combines with J gene TRBJ2-2, with D possibly being TRBD1 or TRBD2 (7 bases each). V was shortened by 8 bases and J by 2 bases, with 12 bases between the two germline ends. The CDR3 length is 14 residues. Germline assignment: CDR1 MDHEN and CDR2 SYDVKM. As DNA, the CDR3 is TGTGCCAGCCCCAGGGGGGGTAACACCGGGGAGCTGTTTTTT. Its protein is CASPRGGNTGELFF.

This clonotype was seen only a few times. V usage is TRBV7-2 and J usage is TRBJ2-5, with 9 bases fitting TRBD2. V dropped 5 bases and J dropped 3; count of bases not matched to a gene: 10. CDR1 is SGHTA and CDR2 is FQGNSA in the germline V gene. CDR3 length equals 16 residues. The DNA for the CDR3 is TGTGCCAGCAGCATACGCCGCGGGGGGGCCGAAGAGACCCAGTACTTC. Its translation is CASSIRRGGAEETQYF.

The table lists this clonotype with many counts. The rearrangement links TRBV29-1 to TRBJ2-3; 10 positions agree with TRBD1. Germline V gene data show CDR1 as SQVTM and CDR2 as ANQGSEA. After removal of 6 bases from V and 3 bases from J, the junction contained 12 bases not matched to a gene. This CDR3 has 16 residues. The CDR3 reads CSVGQGPSIGTDTQYF. For the CDR3, the DNA is TGCAGCGTGGGACAGGGGCCGTCTATTGGGACAGATACGCAGTATTTT.

The rearrangement uses TRBV5-1 and TRBJ1-3; 8 positions agree with TRBD1. The V gene end was trimmed by 0 bases and the J gene end by 3 bases; junction bases not matched to a gene: 8. Per germline, CDR1 SGHRS and CDR2 YFSETQ. This CDR3 has 17 residues. CDR3 region: CASSLAGQGAFGNTIYF. As DNA, the CDR3 is TGCGCCAGCAGCTTGGCCGGTCAGGGGGCATTTGGAAACACCATATATTTT. The full variable domain, in which reference TRBV5-1 and TRBJ1-3 provide the parts outside the CDR3, is KAGVTQTPRYLIKTRGQQVTLSCSPISGHRSVSWYQQTPGQGLQFLFEYFSETQRNKGNFPGRFSGRQFSNSRSEMNVSTLELGDSALYLCASSLAGQGAFGNTIYFGEGSWLTVV.

This rearrangement joins TRBV6-6 to TRBJ1-1; no firm D call. The V end was cut by 2 bases, the J end by 3 bases, with 4 bases between. The CDR3 has 12 residues. The germline CDR1 and CDR2 sequences are MNHNY and SVGAGI (reference sequence). The DNA for the CDR3 is TGTGCCAGCAGTTACGGTTACACTGAAGCTTTCTTT. Residues: CASSYGYTEAFF.

The rearrangement joins TRBV7-2 to TRBJ1-2; TRBD1 agrees at 7 bases. Per germline, CDR1 SGHTA and CDR2 FQGNSA. The CDR3 sequence is 13 residues long. The V and J ends lost 2 bases and 8 bases, in that order; junction bases with no gene match: 5. CDR3: CASSLTRGQGYTF. As DNA, the CDR3 is TGTGCCAGCAGCTTAACAAGGGGGCAGGGCTACACCTTC.

This clonotype has ten or more counts. One end of the junction varies from germline; a read error may be responsible. V and J are TRBV5-1 and TRBJ2-4; the D gene is possibly TRBD1 (6 bases). Germline V gene sequence: CDR1 SGHRS, CDR2 YFSETQ. The CDR3 extends over 13 amino acids. CDR3 DNA sequence: TGTGCCAGCAGCTTAGGGGGTGGAAACATTCAGTACTTC. It encodes CASSLGGGNIQYF. Full variable domain (rest looked up from reference TRBV5-1 and TRBJ2-4): KAGVTQTPRYLIKTRGQQVTLSCSPISGHRSVSWYQQTPGQGLQFLFEYFSETQRNKGNFPGRFSGRQFSNSRSEMNVSTLELGDSALYLCASSLGGGNIQYFGAGTRLSVL.

The CDR3 sequence is CASSKDPGGIDEQYF. CDR3 DNA sequence: TGTGCCAGCAGCAAAGACCCGGGAGGGATCGACGAGCAGTACTTC. V and J are TRBV21-1 and TRBJ2-7; the DNA was not used to check the table's D call, TRBD2. TRBV21-1 counts as a pseudogene. CDR3 length: 15 residues.

The chain combines TRBV9 with TRBJ1-1; the match to TRBD1 covers 10 bases. Per germline, CDR1 SGDLS and CDR2 YYNGEE. The CDR3 extends over 15 amino acids. V lost 0 bases to trimming and J lost 5 bases; unmatched junction nucleotides: 4. The CDR3, as DNA: TGTGCCAGCAGCGTAGGCGGGACAGGGGTTACTGAAGCTTTCTTT. It translates to CASSVGGTGVTEAFF. The whole variable domain, remainder taken from reference TRBV9 and TRBJ1-1, is DSGVTQTPKHLITATGQRVTLRCSPRSGDLSVYWYQQSLDQGLQFLIQYYNGEERAKGNILERFSAQQFPDLHSELNLSSLELGDSALYFCASSVGGTGVTEAFFGQGTRLTVV.